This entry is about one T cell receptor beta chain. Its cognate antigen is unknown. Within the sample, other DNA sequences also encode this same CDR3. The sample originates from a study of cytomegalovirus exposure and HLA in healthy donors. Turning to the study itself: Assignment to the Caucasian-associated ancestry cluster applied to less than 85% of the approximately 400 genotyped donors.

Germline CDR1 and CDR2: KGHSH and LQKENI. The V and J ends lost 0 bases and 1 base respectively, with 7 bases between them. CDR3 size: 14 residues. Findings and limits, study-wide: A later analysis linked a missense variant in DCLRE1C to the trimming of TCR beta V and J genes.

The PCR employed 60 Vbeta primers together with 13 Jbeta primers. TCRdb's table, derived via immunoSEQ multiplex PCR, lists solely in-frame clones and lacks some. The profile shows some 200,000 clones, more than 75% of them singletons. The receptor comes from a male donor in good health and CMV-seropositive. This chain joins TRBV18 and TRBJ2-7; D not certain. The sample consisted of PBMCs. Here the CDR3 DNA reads TGTGCCAGCTCACCACCGGGCAGATCCTACGAGCAGTACTTC. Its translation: CASSPPGRSYEQYF.